This T cell receptor (beta chain) derives from a study of identical twins. All donors comprised healthy Caucasians. Via MiXCR, TCRdb re-called the 5' RACE reads, giving one row per CDR3 protein. The table includes roughly 570,000 distinct CDR3 sequences, 9.6% detected once. Study conclusions and caveats: Out-of-frame beta sequences exhibited a weaker degree of excess twin sharing.

J gave up 2 bases and V 10 bases, and 9 bases lay outside the gene matches. This CDR3 region has 14 residues. CDR1 is SGHTA and CDR2 is FQGNSA in the germline V gene. This clonotype was counted ten times or more. Its target is not known. These sequences were also reported in another study, on yellow fever vaccine responses in identical twins.

The V call is TRBV7-2, the J call TRBJ2-3; 7 nucleotides match TRBD2. The receptor comes from a woman aged 18-29 years in good health. The sample taken for sequencing was PBMCs. CDR3 protein: CAIQRGGTTDTQYF. The CDR3 DNA follows: TGTGCCATCCAGCGGGGCGGGACCACAGATACGCAGTATTTT.